This T cell receptor beta chain appears in the sequencing data of a study of beta chain features in type 1 diabetes. Study results and limitations: Researchers cautioned that cDNA sequencing could over-represent cells with high TCR expression.

CDR1 is SGHAT, CDR2 FQDESV, per germline (reference sequence). The CDR3 is 13 residues long. Trimming cost V 5 bases and J 5 bases, with 11 bases left between them. A word on this clone: As yet, its antigen is unknown.

Expressed TCRB transcripts were sequenced, since all the RNA that had been isolated was reverse transcribed. Clones were read by immunoSEQ multiplex PCR, and TCRdb kept only the in-frame ones, dropping some. The sample has about 930,000 clones; about 17% are singletons. The chain is built from TRBV11-1 and TRBJ2-3; D perhaps matches TRBD2 (5 bases). This TCR derives from a woman under 30 in good health. Source material: naive CD4+ T cells from blood. Here the CDR3 reads CASSQERLDTQYF. The CDR3 DNA reads as TGTGCCAGCAGCCAAGAGCGGCTAGATACGCAGTATTTT. The full variable domain, its missing parts supplied by reference TRBV11-1 and TRBJ2-3, is EAEVAQSPRYKITEKSQAVAFWCDPISGHATLYWYRQILGQGPELLVQFQDESVVDDSQLPKDRFSAERLKGVDSTLKIQPAELGDSAMYLCASSQERLDTQYFGPGTRLTVL.